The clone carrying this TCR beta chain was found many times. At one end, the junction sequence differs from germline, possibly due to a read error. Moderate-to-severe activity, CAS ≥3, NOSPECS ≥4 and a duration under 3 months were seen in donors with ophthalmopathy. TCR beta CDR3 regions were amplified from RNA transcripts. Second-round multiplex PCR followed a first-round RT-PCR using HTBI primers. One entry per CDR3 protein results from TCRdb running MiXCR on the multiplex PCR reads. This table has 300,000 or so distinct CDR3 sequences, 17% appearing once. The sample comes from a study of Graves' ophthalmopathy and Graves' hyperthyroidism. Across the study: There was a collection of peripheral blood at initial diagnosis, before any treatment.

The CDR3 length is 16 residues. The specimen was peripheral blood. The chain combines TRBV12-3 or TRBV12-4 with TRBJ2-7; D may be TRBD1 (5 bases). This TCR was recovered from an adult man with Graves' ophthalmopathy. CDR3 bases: TGTGCCAGCAGTTTATATTCCTGGGCAGGGATTCTCGAGCAGCACTTC. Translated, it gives CASSLYSWAGILEQHF.